The source of this T cell receptor beta chain is a study of human T cells and chemical hapten exposure (dated by TCRdb to the early 2020s). A note on the overall study: For sensitization, 2% DPC in acetone was applied to a roughly 2 cm by roughly 2 cm area of upper inner arm skin. Patient blood was sampled pre-sensitization (week 0) and at 2, 6 and about 24 weeks after DPC sensitization. The mostly female patient cohort included alopecia areata with under or over 50% scalp involvement, alopecia totalis and alopecia universalis. Patch testing was performed on the upper back with Finn chambers containing 0.01% DPC, and the patch tests were scored after 6 days according to International Contact Dermatitis Research Group standards. Roughly 30 alopecia patients provided blood for TCR sequencing at one to four time points (pre-sensitization, 2, 6 and 24 weeks). The libraries were sequenced as a pool, and the TCR yield per sample differed mostly because of small variations in library volumes within the pool. Weekly therapeutic DPC doses were additionally applied to the scalp of patients throughout the roughly 23-week study period. The study tracked peripheral blood TCR repertoire changes in vivo during primary and secondary sensitization to the hapten diphenylcyclopropenone (DPC) in alopecia patients.

This specimen's time point label, per the study, means: patch test 3, about 24 weeks after DPC sensitization. In light of the paper, this sample's treatment or condition label describes: therapeutic diphenylcyclopropenone sensitization with weekly scalp DPC. At every patch-test visit, the blood draw took place before the patch test was put on. To be eligible, patients had to be aged 18 to 70, diagnosed with alopecia and judged suitable for DPC therapy, while pregnant patients were excluded. Total RNA was extracted from unfractionated whole blood that had been collected in Tempus Blood RNA tubes. Study-level results and caveats: Alopecia, a presumed autoimmune disease, was present in all patients, so the immune response of the patients might differ from that of healthy individuals. No change with DPC sensitization was found in the number of TCRs above 1 in 1000 frequency, and no evidence of global repertoire structure alterations was found. Compared with pre-sensitization or healthy control sets, expanded TCRs formed significantly more large CDR3 similarity clusters, which is consistent with antigen-driven responses. After repeated subsampling, changes were observed in the strength of the expansion versus patch-test correlation and in the threshold at which the correlation became significant. A positive correlation was found between the number of PT1 expanded TCRs and patch test score, with significance reached at thresholds 8, 16 and 32 but not 4.

The library came from RACE. Sequencing instrument: NextSeq 500. During library preparation, unique molecular identifiers were attached to individual cDNA molecules so that TCRs could be counted in a quantitative, reproducible way. Both TCR alpha and TCR beta chains were sequenced from each blood RNA sample. In the authors' own workflow: Samples had a median of around 92,000 TCRs, with a range from roughly 20,000 to 690,600. The Decombinator software suite was used to annotate V, J and CDR3 in the TCR reads. For the PS versus PT1 abundance plots, all samples were subsampled to the same number of TCRs (28,000). TCRs were defined as expanded if absent before sensitization and observed at least eight times at the 2-week time point. TCRdb took the public reads, trimmed them with fastp at Q25, ran MiXCR for clone calling and kept in-frame beta chains. When rows share a CDR3 protein, they turn into one entry using the most common DNA and genes. The V and J calls and clone size come from TCRdb's table, not from the authors' own analysis. The sample data list about 64,000 distinct CDR3 sequences, and approximately 10% of these were observed just once. Roughly 2.1% of the sample is taken by the ten largest.

A few counts support this clonotype. Its antigen target is currently unknown. No clone much larger than this one lies a single base away; base qualities are absent. Via the germline V gene (reference sequence), CDR1 is MNHNY and CDR2 SVGAGI. Its CDR3 holds 14 amino acids, cysteine through phenylalanine. The only DNA kept is the CDR3, 42 bases in frame from the first base. Trimming at the junction amounts to 6 bases on V and 4 bases on J, and the germline ends lie 13 bases apart. Sequenced material: whole blood, taken in connection with sensitization to the hapten diphenylcyclopropenone (DPC). The rearrangement joined TRBV6-6 to TRBJ1-5; a tentative D call is TRBD1 (5 bases match). The sequence came from a woman aged 25-40 years with alopecia areata. Some clones in this sample may be carry-over from other donors' samples. The bases are TGTGCCAGCAGCTATGGGGGGGGGAATCAGCCCCAGCATTTT. Its protein reads: CASSYGGGNQPQHF.